This T cell receptor (beta chain) is from a study of T cell responses to AZD1222 COVID-19 vaccine. With respect to this clone: Its target is not known.

The CDR3 length is 15 residues. With 4 bases removed from V and 2 bases from J, the gap between germline ends came to 12 bases. CDR1 is MGHRA and CDR2 is YSYEKL in the germline V gene. The method was immunoSEQ multiplex PCR; TCRdb's version includes in-frame clones alone and lacks a portion of them. Altogether fewer than 130,000 clones are present, 70% to 90% being singletons, with the ten largest covering 2% to 3%. General study results and limits: The sample set comprised mostly white British donors with more females, and clonal diversity was possibly underestimated. Spike-specific TCR breadth rose after two AZD1222 doses, and depth rose as well. No repertoire was sampled before or during the peak T cell response, only after it.

This chain joins TRBV4-1 and TRBJ1-5; D not certain. The sequencing used peripheral blood, collected 28 days after the second AZD1222 dose. The clonotype originates from an adult who received the AZD1222 COVID-19 vaccine. CDR3 sequence reads: CASSPTFLGNQPQHF. Written as DNA, the CDR3 is TGCGCCAGCAGCCCGACTTTTTTGGGCAATCAGCCCCAGCATTTT.